What follows is one T cell receptor (beta chain) and its context. The sample comes from a study of Ad26.COV2.S vaccination and SARS-CoV-2 variants. Study in general: Doses of Ad26.COV2.S were injected into muscle once or twice, 56 days apart.

Treatment meaning: some 20 received Ad26.COV2.S at low or high dose, single or two shots; 5 received placebo; per-sample allocation not given. Sampling took place 63 days after the first vaccine or placebo injection. Clones were read by immunoSEQ multiplex PCR, and TCRdb kept only the in-frame ones, dropping some. The table has about 680,000 clones, about 89% seen once. This specimen consisted of peripheral blood, obtained in a trial of Ad26.COV2.S vaccine versus placebo. The receptor was derived from a person between 18 and 60 years old who received the Ad26.COV2.S COVID-19 vaccine or a placebo.

CDR3: CASSLRGSETQYF. The CDR3 DNA reads as TGTGCCAGCAGCCTGCGGGGGAGCGAGACCCAGTACTTC. The chain couples TRBV11-2 to TRBJ2-5; 7 positions agree with TRBD2. This CDR3 contains 13 residues. Per the germline V gene, CDR1 is SGHAT and CDR2 is FQNNGV. With V trimmed by 5 bases and J by 5 bases, 5 bases remained unmatched.